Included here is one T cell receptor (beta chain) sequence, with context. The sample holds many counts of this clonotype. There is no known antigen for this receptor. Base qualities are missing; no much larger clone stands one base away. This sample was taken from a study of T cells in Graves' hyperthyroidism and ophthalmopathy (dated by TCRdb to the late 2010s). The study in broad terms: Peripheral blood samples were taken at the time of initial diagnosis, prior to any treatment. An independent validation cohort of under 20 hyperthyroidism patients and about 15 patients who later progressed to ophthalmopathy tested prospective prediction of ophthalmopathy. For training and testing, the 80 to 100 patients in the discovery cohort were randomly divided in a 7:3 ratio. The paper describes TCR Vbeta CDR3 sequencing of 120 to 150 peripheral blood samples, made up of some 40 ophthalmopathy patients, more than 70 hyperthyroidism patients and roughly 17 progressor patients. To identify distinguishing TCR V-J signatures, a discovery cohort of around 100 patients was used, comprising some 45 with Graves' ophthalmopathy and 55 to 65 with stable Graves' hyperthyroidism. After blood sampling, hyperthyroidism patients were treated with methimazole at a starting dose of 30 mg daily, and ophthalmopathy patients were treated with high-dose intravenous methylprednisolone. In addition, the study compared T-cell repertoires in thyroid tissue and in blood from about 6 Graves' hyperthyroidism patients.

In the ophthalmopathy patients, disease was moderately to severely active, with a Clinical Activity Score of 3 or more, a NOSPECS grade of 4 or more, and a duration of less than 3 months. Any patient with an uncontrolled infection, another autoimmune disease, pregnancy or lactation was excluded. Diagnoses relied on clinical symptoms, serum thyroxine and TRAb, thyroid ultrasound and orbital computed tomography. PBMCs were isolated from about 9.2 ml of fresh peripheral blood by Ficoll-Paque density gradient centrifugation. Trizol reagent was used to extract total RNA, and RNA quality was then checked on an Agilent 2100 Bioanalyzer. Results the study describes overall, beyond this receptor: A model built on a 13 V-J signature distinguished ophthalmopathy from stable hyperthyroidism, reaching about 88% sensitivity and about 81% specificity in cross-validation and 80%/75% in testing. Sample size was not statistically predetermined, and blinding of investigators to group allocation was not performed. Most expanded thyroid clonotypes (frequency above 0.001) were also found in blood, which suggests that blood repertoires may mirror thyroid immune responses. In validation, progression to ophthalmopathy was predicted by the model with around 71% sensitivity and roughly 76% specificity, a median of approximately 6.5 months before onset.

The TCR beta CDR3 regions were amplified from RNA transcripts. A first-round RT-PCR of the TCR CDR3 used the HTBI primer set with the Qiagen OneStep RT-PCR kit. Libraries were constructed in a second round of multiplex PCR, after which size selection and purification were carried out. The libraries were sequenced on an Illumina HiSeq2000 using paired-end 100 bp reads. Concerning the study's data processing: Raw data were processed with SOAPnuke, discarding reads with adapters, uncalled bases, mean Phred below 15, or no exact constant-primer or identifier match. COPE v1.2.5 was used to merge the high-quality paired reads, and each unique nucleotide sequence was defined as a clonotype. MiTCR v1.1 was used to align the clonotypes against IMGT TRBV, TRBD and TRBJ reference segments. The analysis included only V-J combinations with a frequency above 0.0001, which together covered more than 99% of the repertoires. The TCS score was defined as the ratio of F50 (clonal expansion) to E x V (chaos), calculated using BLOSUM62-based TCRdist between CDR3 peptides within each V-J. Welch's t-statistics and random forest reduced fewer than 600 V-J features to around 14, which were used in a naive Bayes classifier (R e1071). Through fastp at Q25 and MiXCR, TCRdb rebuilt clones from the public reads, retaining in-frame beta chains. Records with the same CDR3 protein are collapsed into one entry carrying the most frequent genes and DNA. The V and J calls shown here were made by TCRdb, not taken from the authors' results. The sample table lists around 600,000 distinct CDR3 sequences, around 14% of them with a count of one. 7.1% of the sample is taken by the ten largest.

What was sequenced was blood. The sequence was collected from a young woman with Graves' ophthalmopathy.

The CDR3 reads as follows: CASSTDRADGYGYTF. The DNA reads TGTGCCAGCAGTACGGACAGGGCTGATGGCTATGGCTACACCTTC. The chain was built from TRBV27 and TRBJ1-2, and 8 bases in between align with TRBD1. Based on the germline V gene (reference sequence), the CDR1 and CDR2 sequences are MNHEY and SMNVEV. Including the terminal cysteine and phenylalanine, the CDR3 comprises 15 residues. Solely the CDR3 DNA is kept, with 45 bases framed from the first base. V has 5 bases trimmed and J has 4 bases trimmed; junction bases matching no gene number 9.